The clone carrying this T cell receptor (beta chain) was seen ten or more times. Its cognate antigen is unknown. The data originate from a study of T-cell memory formation after mild COVID-19. Study-wide background: TCR clusters showed largely donor specificity.

TCRdb used MiXCR to reprocess the 5' RACE reads, holding one entry per CDR3 protein. Among 300,000 to 400,000 distinct CDR3 sequences listed, 10% to 15% were seen once. The CDR3 length is 12 residues. Germline V gene lookup returns CDR1 DFQATT and CDR2 SNEGSKA (reference sequence). V lost 5 bases to trimming and J lost 6 bases; unmatched junction nucleotides: 4. Study observations and caveats: CD4+ contracting clones lay mainly in CM and EM, CD8+ ones in EMRA. Balance between CD4 and CD8 was seen in clones contracting day 15 to 85, and a CD4+ lean was seen in later expanders.

The sample comprised PBMCs or a T cell subset sorted from them (not recorded which). The V gene is TRBV20-1, the J gene TRBJ1-5; TRBD1 matches at 7 bases. This TCR was sampled from a man aged 18 to 30 who had mild COVID-19 (a few samples of this study predate the infection). Cell type and time point are not known. This chain's CDR3 is CSAGGGSQPQHF. The CDR3 DNA reads as TGCAGTGCTGGAGGGGGCTCTCAGCCCCAGCATTTT.